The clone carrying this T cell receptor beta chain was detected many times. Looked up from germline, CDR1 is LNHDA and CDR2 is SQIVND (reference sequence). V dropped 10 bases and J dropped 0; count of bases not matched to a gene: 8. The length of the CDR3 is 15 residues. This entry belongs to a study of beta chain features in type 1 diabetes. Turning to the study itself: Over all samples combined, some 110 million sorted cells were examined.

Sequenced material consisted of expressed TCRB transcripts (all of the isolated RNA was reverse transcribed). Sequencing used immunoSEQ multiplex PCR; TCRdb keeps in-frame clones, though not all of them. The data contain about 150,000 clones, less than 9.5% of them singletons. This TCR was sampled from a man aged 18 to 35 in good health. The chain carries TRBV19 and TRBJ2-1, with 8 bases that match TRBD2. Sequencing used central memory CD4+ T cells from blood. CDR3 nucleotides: TGTGCCACCTCCCCAAGCGGGAGCTCCTACAATGAGCAGTTCTTC. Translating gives CATSPSGSSYNEQFF.